This TCR beta chain originates from a study of identical twins. Via MiXCR, TCRdb re-called the 5' RACE reads, giving one row per CDR3 protein. This sample carries roughly 290,000 distinct CDR3 sequences, 6.5% to 9.5% of them seen once, and the ten largest clones take around 2.1%. This clonotype was observed a few times. Germline V lookup: CDR1 SGHRS, CDR2 YFSETQ. J lost 9 bases, V lost 4 bases, and 10 bases had no gene match. The CDR3 loop spans 15 amino acids. The sample was also reused in another study, on yellow fever vaccine responses in identical twins.

This chain joins TRBV5-1 and TRBJ2-1; 10 bases align to TRBD2. This TCR derives from a woman aged 18-29 years in good health. Sequenced input: memory (CD45RO+) T cells sorted from blood. In nucleotides, the CDR3 is TGCGCCAGCAGCAAGCCTAGCGGGAGAAAGGCTGAGCAGTTCTTC. This encodes CASSKPSGRKAEQFF. Complete variable domain (other parts from reference TRBV5-1 and TRBJ2-1): KAGVTQTPRYLIKTRGQQVTLSCSPISGHRSVSWYQQTPGQGLQFLFEYFSETQRNKGNFPGRFSGRQFSNSRSEMNVSTLELGDSALYLCASSKPSGRKAEQFFGPGTRLTVL.